This is a list of T cell receptor beta chains from one sample in a study of monozygotic twins with inflammatory bowel disease. TCRdb reprocessed the 5' RACE reads and reports one entry per CDR3 protein, with no DNA. The listing contains roughly 300,000 distinct CDR3 sequences. The sequencing sample was made of blood. The receptors shown here come from a human donor with ulcerative colitis or Crohn's disease, or a healthy co-twin of an affected twin (not recorded which). Both conserved end residues are part of each CDR3.

j_call | v_call | cdr3_aa
TRBJ2-6 | TRBV3-1 | CASTDSAGANVLTF
TRBJ2-1 | TRBV12-3/TRBV12-4 | CASSNVLANNEQFF
TRBJ1-2 | TRBV7-2 | CASSLGGTGGRFGYTF
TRBJ2-1 | TRBV3-1 | CASSQPTGLQFF
TRBJ1-4 | TRBV6-5 | CASSNQGGSGEKLFF
TRBJ2-7 | TRBV20-1 | CSARSASGSVEQYF
TRBJ1-2 | TRBV20-1 | CREGQGKYGYTF
TRBJ2-3 | TRBV7-2 | CASSLRLSPTDTQYF
TRBJ2-2 | TRBV18 | CASSPRGRELFF
TRBJ2-3 | TRBV2 | CASSSLGTDTQYF
TRBJ1-1 | TRBV29-1 | CSVSEGETEAFF
TRBJ1-5 | TRBV5-1 | CASSPGGHQPQHF
TRBJ2-1 | TRBV6-2/TRBV6-3 | CASTGLAGPYEQFF
TRBJ2-3 | TRBV5-1 | CASSFDPTSGKLLADTQYF
TRBJ2-5 | TRBV7-9 | CASSPSSQETQYF
TRBJ2-7 | TRBV20-1 | CSAPDRGFHEQYF
TRBJ2-1 | TRBV15 | CATSRSSSGTAFF
TRBJ1-1 | TRBV30 | CAWSVEGGLTEAFF
TRBJ1-1 | TRBV5-4 | CASKSGTLNTEAFF
TRBJ2-1 | TRBV27 | CATGLAGARSSYNEQFF
TRBJ1-2 | TRBV6-2/TRBV6-3 | CASSKDENYGYTF
TRBJ2-7 | TRBV7-2 | CASSLARAGYEQYF